This is a list of T cell receptor beta chains from one sample in a study of CD8+ T cells in alopecia areata. TCRdb keeps only in-frame clones here, not all; method: immunoSEQ multiplex PCR. The sample has fewer than 200,000 clones, around 60% seen once. The sample in question was CD4+ T cells sorted from blood, obtained at week 24, from a patient treated with tofacitinib. The receptors were gathered from a human donor with alopecia areata. Both conserved end residues are part of each CDR3. Fields, in order: D gene, clone size, J gene, V gene, CDR3 DNA, CDR3 protein. D genes are given only for firm matches. Some rows mark clone size as missing; the rest say once, few, many or name a class of expanded clone.

d_gene: NA
abundance: NA
j_gene: TRBJ2-2
v_gene: TRBV30
CDR3nt: TGTGCCTGGAGTATTACCGGGGAGCTGTTTTTT
CDR3aa: CAWSITGELFF

d_gene: NA
abundance: few
j_gene: TRBJ2-4
v_gene: TRBV30
CDR3nt: TGTGCCTGGAGTGCGTTGCAGGGGCTAGGCGGTGCTATAGCCAAAAACATTCAGTACTTC
CDR3aa: CAWSALQGLGGAIAKNIQYF

d_gene: NA
abundance: NA
j_gene: TRBJ2-5
v_gene: TRBV2
CDR3nt: TGTGCCACGGCGGATAGGGTGGCTTCAGAGACCCAGTACTTC
CDR3aa: CATADRVASETQYF

d_gene: TRBD1
abundance: NA
j_gene: TRBJ1-5
v_gene: TRBV5-5
CDR3nt: TGTGCCAGCAGCCGGGTAGCAGGACAGGGAAGTCAGCCCCAGCATTTT
CDR3aa: CASSRVAGQGSQPQHF

d_gene: NA
abundance: few
j_gene: TRBJ1-1
v_gene: TRBV29-1
CDR3nt: TGCAGCGTCGCTGCTCGGGTTGCGACTGAAGCTTTCTTT
CDR3aa: CSVAARVATEAFF

d_gene: NA
abundance: NA
j_gene: TRBJ2-3
v_gene: TRBV7-3
CDR3nt: TGTGCCAGCAGCTCTGCCCGCACAGATACGCAGTATTTT
CDR3aa: CASSSARTDTQYF

d_gene: NA
abundance: NA
j_gene: TRBJ2-7
v_gene: TRBV2
CDR3nt: TGTGCCAGCAGTGCAACAGGGAACTACGAGCAGTACTTC
CDR3aa: CASSATGNYEQYF

d_gene: TRBD1
abundance: NA
j_gene: TRBJ1-2
v_gene: TRBV12-5
CDR3nt: TGTGCTAGTGGTTTGAGGGGGCTGGCTGGCTACACCTTC
CDR3aa: CASGLRGLAGYTF

d_gene: NA
abundance: NA
j_gene: TRBJ1-5
v_gene: TRBV30
CDR3nt: TGTGCCTGGAGTTGGACACCCGATCAGCCCCAGCATTTT
CDR3aa: CAWSWTPDQPQHF

d_gene: NA
abundance: NA
j_gene: TRBJ2-1
v_gene: TRBV10-3
CDR3nt: TGTGCCATCAGTGCCCCTTACGCGGCGGGGCCTTACAATGAGCAGTTCTTC
CDR3aa: CAISAPYAAGPYNEQFF

d_gene: NA
abundance: NA
j_gene: TRBJ1-1
v_gene: TRBV18
CDR3nt: TGTGCCAGCTCACCACCCGGGACATTGAACACTGAAGCTTTCTTT
CDR3aa: CASSPPGTLNTEAFF

d_gene: NA
abundance: few
j_gene: TRBJ1-4
v_gene: TRBV29-1
CDR3nt: TGCAGCGTTGAGGGTGGCTCCGGGGGTGAAAAACTGTTTTTT
CDR3aa: CSVEGGSGGEKLFF

d_gene: TRBD2
abundance: NA
j_gene: TRBJ2-3
v_gene: TRBV6-5
CDR3nt: TGTGCCAGCAGTTATGGGACTAGCGGGGGGGATACGCAGTATTTT
CDR3aa: CASSYGTSGGDTQYF

d_gene: NA
abundance: NA
j_gene: TRBJ1-6
v_gene: TRBV30
CDR3nt: TGTGCCTCCCGCGAAGGTGGATCACCCCTCCACTTT
CDR3aa: CASREGGSPLHF

d_gene: NA
abundance: NA
j_gene: TRBJ2-7
v_gene: TRBV30
CDR3nt: TGTGCCTGGAGTGTAGGGGGGCTCACCTACGAGCAGTACTTC
CDR3aa: CAWSVGGLTYEQYF

d_gene: NA
abundance: NA
j_gene: TRBJ2-7
v_gene: TRBV2
CDR3nt: TGTGCCAGCACAGGGTCCTACGAGCAGTACTTC
CDR3aa: CASTGSYEQYF

d_gene: NA
abundance: NA
j_gene: TRBJ1-1
v_gene: TRBV5-1
CDR3nt: TGCGCCAGCAGCTTCAACGGGGGTGGTACTGAAGCTTTCTTT
CDR3aa: CASSFNGGGTEAFF

d_gene: TRBD1
abundance: NA
j_gene: TRBJ1-4
v_gene: TRBV4-2
CDR3nt: TGTGCCAGCAGCCCGACCGACAGGGATAATGAAAAACTGTTTTTT
CDR3aa: CASSPTDRDNEKLFF

d_gene: NA
abundance: NA
j_gene: TRBJ1-2
v_gene: TRBV20-1
CDR3nt: TGCAGTGCTACCTCCGACTATGGCTACACCTTC
CDR3aa: CSATSDYGYTF

d_gene: NA
abundance: NA
j_gene: TRBJ2-1
v_gene: TRBV14
CDR3nt: TGTGCCAGCAGCCCCCGTATAGGCTCCTACAATGAGCAGTTCTTC
CDR3aa: CASSPRIGSYNEQFF

d_gene: TRBD1
abundance: NA
j_gene: TRBJ2-5
v_gene: TRBV30
CDR3nt: TGTGCCTGGCGACGACAGGGTTACCAAGAGACCCAGTACTTC
CDR3aa: CAWRRQGYQETQYF

d_gene: TRBD2
abundance: few
j_gene: TRBJ2-6
v_gene: TRBV15
CDR3nt: TGTGCCACCAGCTTAAGCGGGGGCTCTGGGGCCAACGTCCTGACTTTC
CDR3aa: CATSLSGGSGANVLTF

d_gene: TRBD1
abundance: NA
j_gene: TRBJ1-2
v_gene: TRBV18
CDR3nt: TGTGCCAGCTCACCACCGGTGGGACAGGGGTCTGGCTACACCTTC
CDR3aa: CASSPPVGQGSGYTF

d_gene: NA
abundance: few
j_gene: TRBJ2-6
v_gene: TRBV7-9
CDR3nt: TGTGCCAGCAGCTTAGCGCGGCCAGGTCCTTCGGTCGGGGCCAACGTCCTGACTTTC
CDR3aa: CASSLARPGPSVGANVLTF

d_gene: NA
abundance: NA
j_gene: TRBJ2-3
v_gene: TRBV30
CDR3nt: TGTGCCTGGAGTTCGACCGCTAAGCAGTATTTT
CDR3aa: CAWSSTAKQYF

d_gene: NA
abundance: NA
j_gene: TRBJ1-4
v_gene: TRBV30
CDR3nt: TGTGCCTGGAGTGTCATCCCTCGGTGGGCAACTAATGAAAAACTGTTTTTT
CDR3aa: CAWSVIPRWATNEKLFF

d_gene: TRBD1
abundance: NA
j_gene: TRBJ1-5
v_gene: TRBV18
CDR3nt: TGTGCCAGCTCGCAAGGGACAGGGAGTAGAAGCAATCAGCCCCAGCATTTT
CDR3aa: CASSQGTGSRSNQPQHF

d_gene: NA
abundance: NA
j_gene: TRBJ1-5
v_gene: TRBV30
CDR3nt: TGTGCCTGGAGGGATAGACTGGGTTCGGGCAATCAGCCCCAGCATTTT
CDR3aa: CAWRDRLGSGNQPQHF

d_gene: NA
abundance: few
j_gene: TRBJ1-5
v_gene: TRBV7-8
CDR3nt: TGTGCCAGCAGCTTAGGAGACGATAGCAATCAGCCCCAGCATTTT
CDR3aa: CASSLGDDSNQPQHF

d_gene: NA
abundance: NA
j_gene: TRBJ1-2
v_gene: TRBV7-2
CDR3nt: TGTGCCAGCAGCTTTGCGTTCCGGGGCGGCTATGGCTACACCTTC
CDR3aa: CASSFAFRGGYGYTF

d_gene: NA
abundance: NA
j_gene: TRBJ2-2
v_gene: TRBV2
CDR3nt: TGTGCCAGCAGTTCGTTAGATGCCGGGGAGCTGTTTTTT
CDR3aa: CASSSLDAGELFF

d_gene: NA
abundance: NA
j_gene: TRBJ2-7
v_gene: TRBV4-2
CDR3nt: TGTGCCAGCAGCCAAGATTTAGCGGCCTACGAGCAGTACTTC
CDR3aa: CASSQDLAAYEQYF

d_gene: NA
abundance: NA
j_gene: TRBJ1-5
v_gene: TRBV10-3
CDR3nt: TGTGCCATCAGTACAGAGTATAGCAATCAGCCCCAGCATTTT
CDR3aa: CAISTEYSNQPQHF

d_gene: TRBD1
abundance: NA
j_gene: TRBJ1-5
v_gene: TRBV4-1
CDR3nt: TGCGCCAGCAGCCAAGATTCTAGGACAGGGTATGGACAGCCCCAGCATTTT
CDR3aa: CASSQDSRTGYGQPQHF

d_gene: NA
abundance: NA
j_gene: TRBJ2-7
v_gene: TRBV2
CDR3nt: TGTGCCAGCAGAGGGTACGGCGAGCAGTACTTC
CDR3aa: CASRGYGEQYF

d_gene: NA
abundance: few
j_gene: TRBJ2-6
v_gene: TRBV7-2
CDR3nt: TGTGCCAGCAGCCCGGGTGGAACGTCTGGGGCCAACGTCCTGACTTTC
CDR3aa: CASSPGGTSGANVLTF

d_gene: NA
abundance: many
j_gene: TRBJ2-1
v_gene: TRBV10-3
CDR3nt: TGTGCCATCGGCAGGGAGGATGAGCAGTTCTTC
CDR3aa: CAIGREDEQFF

d_gene: NA
abundance: few
j_gene: TRBJ2-7
v_gene: TRBV5-1
CDR3nt: TGCGCCAGCAGCTATGGGGGGGCCATAGGGGAGCAGTACTTC
CDR3aa: CASSYGGAIGEQYF

d_gene: TRBD1
abundance: NA
j_gene: TRBJ2-1
v_gene: TRBV5-1
CDR3nt: TGCGCCAGCAGCCACGGGACAGGGGTGTACAATGAGCAGTTCTTC
CDR3aa: CASSHGTGVYNEQFF

d_gene: NA
abundance: once
j_gene: TRBJ1-2
v_gene: TRBV2
CDR3nt: TGTGCCAGCAGTGAGCGGGCTAACTATGGCTACACCTTC
CDR3aa: CASSERANYGYTF

d_gene: NA
abundance: NA
j_gene: TRBJ2-1
v_gene: TRBV5-1
CDR3nt: TGCGCCAGCAGCTTGGTGGGTTTCGATGAGCAGTTCTTC
CDR3aa: CASSLVGFDEQFF

d_gene: NA
abundance: NA
j_gene: TRBJ2-7
v_gene: TRBV23-1
CDR3nt: TGCGCCAGCAGTCAATCGACAGGCCCTGGGGGGTTCCGCGAGCAGTACTTC
CDR3aa: CASSQSTGPGGFREQYF

d_gene: TRBD1
abundance: NA
j_gene: TRBJ1-3
v_gene: TRBV10-3
CDR3nt: TGTGCCATCAGGAGTGACAGGGTATCCTCTGGAAACACCATATATTTT
CDR3aa: CAIRSDRVSSGNTIYF